Listed here are 20 T cell receptor beta chains from one sample, sequenced in a study of T cell repertoires in cytomegalovirus infection. TCRdb reanalysed the reads using MiXCR and keeps one entry per CDR3 protein. The sample has some 900,000 distinct CDR3 sequences; 30% to 35% are singletons. Their cognate antigens are unknown. Source: cultured CD8+ T cells from PBMCs, taken from culture after CMV antigen stimulation. The receptors come from a human donor in good health (CMV status not recorded). Some clones in this sample may be carry-over from other donors' samples.

This sequence joins TRBV7-9 and TRBJ1-1, with 10 bases fitting TRBD1. The junction had 10 bases not matched to a gene; V was cut back by 4 bases and J by 5 bases. CDR1 SEHNR and CDR2 FQNEAQ come from the germline V gene (reference sequence). CDR3 size: 16 residues. CDR3 DNA sequence: TGTGCCAGCAGCTCGCTGACAGGGGGCCGAGGTACTGAAGCTTTCTTT. It codes for CASSSLTGGRGTEAFF.

CDR3 in amino acids: CASSYRDEGLNTEAFF. In DNA, the CDR3 is TGTGCCAGCAGTTATAGGGATGAAGGCTTGAACACTGAAGCTTTCTTT. The V gene is TRBV6-2 or TRBV6-3, the J gene TRBJ1-1; D is undetermined. This CDR3 region has 16 residues. Trimming took off 3 bases at V and 0 bases at J, with 14 bases between the two ends. Germline lookup yields CDR1 MNHEY and CDR2 SVGEGT.

This chain connects TRBV5-1 to TRBJ2-1, with D tentatively TRBD2 (6 bases). Germline assignment: CDR1 SGHRS and CDR2 YFSETQ. CDR3 length equals 13 residues. Trimming shortened V by 5 bases and J by 7 bases, and 13 bases separated the two germline ends. In nucleotides, the CDR3 is TGCGCCAGCAGGCGTGGGGGGTTTAATGAGCAGTTCTTC. It yields the protein CASRRGGFNEQFF.

The sample holds many counts of this clonotype. The chain recombines TRBV27 with TRBJ1-6; D is unclear. Germline V gene lookup returns CDR1 MNHEY and CDR2 SMNVEV (reference sequence). This CDR3 has 15 residues. Trimming left V 2 bases short and J 1 base short, with 6 bases between. The CDR3 protein is CASSLLGSYNSPLHF. In DNA form, the CDR3 reads TGTGCCAGCAGTTTACTAGGATCCTATAATTCACCCCTCCACTTT.

This rearrangement joins TRBV29-1 to TRBJ1-2; 7 bases are a match to TRBD1. The CDR3 length is 12 residues. V trimming: 6 bases; J trimming: 4 bases; junction bases outside the gene matches: 5. Germline V gene sequence: CDR1 SQVTM, CDR2 ANQGSEA. CDR3 DNA: TGCAGCGTACAGGAGGGGGCCTATGGCTACACCTTC. Encoded protein: CSVQEGAYGYTF.

The chain combines TRBV12-3 or TRBV12-4 with TRBJ2-3; the D gene could be TRBD1 or TRBD2 (5 bases each). V was cut by 7 bases and J by 5 bases, with 19 bases left in between. The CDR3 spans 15 residues. The CDR3 loop is CASNPSGPAGDTQYF. CDR3 nucleotide sequence: TGTGCCAGCAACCCCTCGGGACCGGCGGGAGATACGCAGTATTTT.

V and J are TRBV19 and TRBJ1-4; TRBD1 matches at 10 bases. The V gene's germline CDR1 is LNHDA and CDR2 SQIVND (reference sequence). CDR3 length equals 17 residues. Trimming cost V 5 bases and J 3 bases; bases outside gene matches: 9. The CDR3 DNA sequence: TGTGCCAGTAGTCTCCGGGACAGGGGAGTTGCTAATGAAAAACTGTTTTTT. Translation: CASSLRDRGVANEKLFF.

This clonotype was seen a few times. The chain carries TRBV7-3 and TRBJ1-2; D gene ambiguous. The CDR3 spans 17 residues. The V gene's germline CDR1 is SGHTA and CDR2 FQGTGA. With 1 base removed from V and 7 bases from J, the gap between germline ends came to 22 bases. CDR3 DNA: TGTGCCAGCAGCTTAAGCGGCAGTACCTTCGTCATGGGTGGCTACACCTTC. It yields the protein CASSLSGSTFVMGGYTF.

The V call is TRBV4-2, the J call TRBJ1-2, with a possible D match to TRBD1 (5 bases). This CDR3 region has 16 residues. V lost 1 base and J lost 8, with 20 bases in between. The germline gives CDR1 LGHNA, CDR2 YNFKEQ. The CDR3 coding sequence is TGTGCCAGCAGCCAAGTCCCCGACAGCCGGTTAAGGGGCTACACCTTC. This gives the protein CASSQVPDSRLRGYTF.

This clonotype occurred many times. The genes are TRBV6-5 and TRBJ2-2; the D call may be TRBD1 or TRBD2 (5 bases each). The V end lost 2 bases, the J end lost 6 bases, and 7 bases lay between the germline ends. Germline lookup yields CDR1 MNHEY and CDR2 SVGAGI. The CDR3 runs to 13 residues. Written as DNA, the CDR3 is TGTGCCAGCAGTTACCAGGGACCCGGGGAGCTGTTTTTT. Amino acids: CASSYQGPGELFF.

This clonotype appeared many times. The V gene is TRBV7-3, the J gene TRBJ2-1; 8 nucleotides align to TRBD2. The CDR3 consists of 17 residues. Unmatched junction bases numbered 12, after V lost 1 base and J lost 7 bases. The V gene's germline CDR1 is SGHTA and CDR2 FQGTGA. CDR3 coding DNA: TGTGCCAGCAGCTTAATAGTCAGCGGGGGCCGGTCGAATGAGCAGTTCTTC. This codes for CASSLIVSGGRSNEQFF.

CDR3 sequence: CASSLRFRYTEAFF. CDR3 DNA: TGTGCCAGCAGTTTAAGGTTCAGATACACTGAAGCTTTCTTT. This sequence joins TRBV28 and TRBJ1-1, with no clear D. V was clipped by 2 bases and J by 3 bases, with 10 bases between them. This CDR3 is built from 14 residues. Germline CDR1 is MDHEN and CDR2 is SYDVKM.

The gene calls are TRBV6-8 and TRBJ2-7, with 7 bases aligning to TRBD2. With 3 bases clipped from V and 4 bases from J, the junction kept 15 bases outside the gene matches. The CDR3 totals 17 residues. From germline, CDR1 is MNHGY and CDR2 SAAAGT. The CDR3 DNA reads TGTGCCAGCAGTTATTCCCCCGGGGGGATAAGAGGATACGAGCAGTACGTC. This translates into CASSYSPGGIRGYEQYV.

This rearrangement joins TRBV6-5 to TRBJ2-2, with D maybe TRBD2 (5 bases). V dropped 4 bases and J dropped 5 bases, with 17 bases sitting between them. Germline CDR1 MNHEY, CDR2 SVGAGI. The CDR3 extends over 16 amino acids. The CDR3 DNA reads TGTGCCAGCAGTTCGCTTTCGGGGTGGTTGACCGGGGAGCTGTTTTTT. Amino acid sequence: CASSSLSGWLTGELFF.

This chain connects TRBV19 to TRBJ1-6; D gene ambiguous. V was trimmed by 5 bases and J by 6 bases, leaving 8 bases between them. The germline CDR1 and CDR2 sequences are LNHDA and SQIVND (reference sequence). The CDR3 is 13 amino acids. The CDR3 DNA follows: TGTGCCAGTAGTTTCTCGGCTAATTCACCCCTCCACTTT. Amino acid sequence: CASSFSANSPLHF.

This clonotype was seen repeatedly, ten times or more. For the CDR3, the DNA is TGTGCCAGCAGCTTAGAATGGAGGACAGGGGGCTACAATGAGCAGTTCTTC. Residues: CASSLEWRTGGYNEQFF. The chain recombines TRBV7-2 with TRBJ2-1; 10 nucleotides agree with TRBD1. Germline CDR1 reads SGHTA; CDR2 reads FQGNSA. The CDR3 totals 17 residues. V dropped 1 base and J dropped 3; count of bases not matched to a gene: 6.

This clonotype was seen a few times. The chain has TRBV7-6 and TRBJ1-5; D is unclear. Trimming stripped 1 base from V and 4 bases from J, with 8 bases between. Germline V gives CDR1 SGHVS, CDR2 FNYEAQ. This CDR3 is 14 amino acids long. The CDR3 region is CASSLGQTNQPQHF. The CDR3 nucleotides are TGTGCCAGCAGCTTAGGCCAGACGAATCAGCCCCAGCATTTT.

Turning to this clonotype: One junction end does not reproduce the germline sequence, and a read error may be involved. This chain links TRBV19 with TRBJ1-2; 11 bases line up with TRBD1. Germline loops: CDR1 LNHDA, CDR2 SQIVND (reference sequence). There are 15 residues in the CDR3. The CDR3 protein is CTSSPRTGGVYGYTF. The DNA of the CDR3 is TGTACCAGTAGTCCCAGGACAGGGGGCGTCTATGGCTACACCTTC. The variable domain in full, completed from reference TRBV19 and TRBJ1-2, reads DGGITQSPKYLFRKEGQNVTLSCEQNLNHDAMYWYRQDPGQGLRLIYYSQIVNDFQKGDIAEGYSVSREKKESFPLTVTSAQKNPTAFYLCTSSPRTGGVYGYTFGSGTRLTVV.

This clonotype was seen many times. V and J are TRBV4-1 and TRBJ2-3, with TRBD2 identical over 7 bases. Germline V gene data show CDR1 as MGHRA and CDR2 as YSYEKL. The CDR3 spans 17 residues. V shed 0 bases, J shed 5 bases, and the junction held 11 bases outside the gene matches. The CDR3, as DNA: TGCGCCAGCAGCCAAGATTCTGCGGGGGAGTACGTAGATACGCAGTATTTT. Its protein product is CASSQDSAGEYVDTQYF.

This chain links TRBV19 with TRBJ2-7; 8 bases are a match to TRBD1. The CDR3 contains 13 residues. The germline V gene has CDR1 LNHDA and CDR2 SQIVND (reference sequence). The CDR3 DNA follows: TGTCCCAGTAGTTTCGGGACAGGCTACGAGCAGTACGTC. Protein sequence: CPSSFGTGYEQYV.